This TCR beta chain was profiled in a study of cytomegalovirus exposure and HLA in healthy donors. Primers included in the PCR were 60 Vbeta and 13 Jbeta primers. TCRdb's table, derived via immunoSEQ multiplex PCR, lists solely in-frame clones and lacks some. The sample has about 190,000 clones; roughly 86% are singletons. The germline V and J ends were trimmed by 4 bases and 2 bases, with 6 bases remaining between them. This CDR3 comprises 12 residues. Per germline, CDR1 SGHDT and CDR2 YYEEEE. On this clone itself: What it recognizes is unknown.

General observations from the study: Accurate prediction of HLA-A and HLA-B alleles (for most subjects) was reportedly achieved from TCR beta sequences.

The clonotype originates from a young woman in good health and CMV-seronegative. The sample comprised PBMCs. The rearrangement links TRBV5-6 to TRBJ2-5; maybe TRBD2 (6 bases). The chain's CDR3 is CASSAGQETQYF. The CDR3 DNA follows: TGTGCCAGCAGCGCGGGACAAGAGACCCAGTACTTC.